Each of the 2 T cell receptor beta chains below was sequenced from the same sample in a study of spatial heterogeneity in lung cancer. The time point is: sample taken at primary tumor resection. Material for sequencing was whole RNA from tumor, nontumor lung or frozen PBMC, left unsorted. MiXCR was run by TCRdb on the 5' RACE reads, yielding one entry per CDR3 protein. The data contain approximately 81,000 distinct CDR3 sequences, roughly 12% of them singletons. The sequences come from PBMCs, collected at surgery. The receptor set was obtained from a male donor with early-stage non-small cell lung cancer.

The V call is TRBV11-2, the J call TRBJ2-7; D may be TRBD1 (6 bases). Germline-derived CDR1 and CDR2 are SGHAT and FQNNGV. Trimming removed 5 bases at V and 7 bases at J, with 9 bases between. The CDR3 has 11 amino acids. DNA for the CDR3: TGTGCCAGCAGCCCTGGACAGGAGCAGTACTTC. Amino acids: CASSPGQEQYF.

This clonotype showed up just a few times. The chain combines TRBV20-1 with TRBJ2-5, with TRBD2 as a possible D gene (5 bases). CDR3 length: 14 residues. Germline CDR1 DFQATT, CDR2 SNEGSKA (reference sequence). V lost 2 bases to trimming and J lost 1 base, with 11 bases between them. CDR3 nucleotide sequence: TGCAGTGCTAGATCTATTGAGGGCCAAGAGACCCAGTACTTC. Its translation is CSARSIEGQETQYF.